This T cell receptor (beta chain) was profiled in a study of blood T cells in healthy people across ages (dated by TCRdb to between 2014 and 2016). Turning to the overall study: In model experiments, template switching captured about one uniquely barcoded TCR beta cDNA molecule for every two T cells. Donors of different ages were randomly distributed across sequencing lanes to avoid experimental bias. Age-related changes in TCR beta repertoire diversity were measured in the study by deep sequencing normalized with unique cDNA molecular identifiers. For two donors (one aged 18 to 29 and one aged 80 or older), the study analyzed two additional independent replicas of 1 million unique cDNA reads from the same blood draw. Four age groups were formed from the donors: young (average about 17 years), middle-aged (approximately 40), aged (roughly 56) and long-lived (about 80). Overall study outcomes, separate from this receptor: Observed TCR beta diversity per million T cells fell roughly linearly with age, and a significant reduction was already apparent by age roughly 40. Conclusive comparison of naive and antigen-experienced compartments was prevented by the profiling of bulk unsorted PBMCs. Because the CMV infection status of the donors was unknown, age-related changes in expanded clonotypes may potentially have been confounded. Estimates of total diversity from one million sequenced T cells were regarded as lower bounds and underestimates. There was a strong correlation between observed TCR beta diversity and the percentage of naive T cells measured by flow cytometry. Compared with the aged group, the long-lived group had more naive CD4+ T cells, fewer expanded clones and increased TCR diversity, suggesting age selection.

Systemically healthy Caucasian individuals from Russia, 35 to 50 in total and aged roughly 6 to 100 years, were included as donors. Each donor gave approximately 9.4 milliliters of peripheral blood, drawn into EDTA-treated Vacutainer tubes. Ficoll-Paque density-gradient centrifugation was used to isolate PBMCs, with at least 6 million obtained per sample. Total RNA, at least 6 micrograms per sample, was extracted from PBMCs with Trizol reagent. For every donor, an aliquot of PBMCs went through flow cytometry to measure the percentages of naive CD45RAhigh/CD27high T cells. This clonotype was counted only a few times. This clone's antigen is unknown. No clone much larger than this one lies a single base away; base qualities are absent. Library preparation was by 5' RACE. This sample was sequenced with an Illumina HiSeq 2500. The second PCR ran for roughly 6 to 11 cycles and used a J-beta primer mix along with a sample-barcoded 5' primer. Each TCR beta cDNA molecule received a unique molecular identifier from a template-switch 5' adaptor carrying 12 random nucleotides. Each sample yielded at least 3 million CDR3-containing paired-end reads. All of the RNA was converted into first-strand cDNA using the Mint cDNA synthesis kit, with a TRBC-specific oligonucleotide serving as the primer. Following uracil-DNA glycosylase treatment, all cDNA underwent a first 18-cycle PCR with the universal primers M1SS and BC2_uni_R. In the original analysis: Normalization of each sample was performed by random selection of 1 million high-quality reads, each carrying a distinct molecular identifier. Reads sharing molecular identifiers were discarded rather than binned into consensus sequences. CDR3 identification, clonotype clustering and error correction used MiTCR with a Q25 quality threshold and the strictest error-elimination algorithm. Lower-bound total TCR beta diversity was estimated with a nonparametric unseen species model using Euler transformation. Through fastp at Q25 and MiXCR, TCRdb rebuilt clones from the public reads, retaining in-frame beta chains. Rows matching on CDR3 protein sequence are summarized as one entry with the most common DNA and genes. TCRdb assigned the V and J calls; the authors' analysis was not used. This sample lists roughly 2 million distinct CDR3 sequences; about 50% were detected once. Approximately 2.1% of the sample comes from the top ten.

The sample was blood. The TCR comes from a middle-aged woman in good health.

The DNA sequence is as follows: TGTGCCAGCAGCTTAGCGCTGACGGCCGAGCAGTACTTC. This codes for CASSLALTAEQYF. The rearrangement combines TRBV7-2 with TRBJ2-7; the D gene cannot be named for sure. V gives up 0 bases and J gives up 6 bases, and the segment between their germline ends measures 9 bases. From the cysteine up to the phenylalanine, the CDR3 has a length of 13 residues. The retained sequence is limited to the CDR3, 39 bases, with the frame set at the first base. The CDR1 and CDR2 encoded by the germline V gene are SGHTA and FQGNSA.